The rows below give T cell receptor beta chains drawn from one sample of a study of T-cell memory formation after mild COVID-19. TCRdb fed the 5' RACE reads into MiXCR, producing one record per CDR3 protein. The data contain just over 200,000 distinct CDR3 sequences, around 9.1% of them seen just once; the ten biggest clones take up roughly 3.5%. The sequenced material came from PBMCs or a T cell subset sorted from them (not recorded which). These receptors were taken from a man aged 18 to 29 who had mild COVID-19 (a few samples of this study predate the infection). Cell type and time point are not known. The CDR3 runs from the conserved cysteine through the conserved F or W. D genes are given only for firm matches. Where a row states a size, it is once, few, many or the class of an expanded clone; other rows omit it.

size: .
V: TRBV5-8
D: .
J: TRBJ2-1
CDR3: CASSLYSGATYNEQFF
DNA: TGTGCCAGCAGCTTATATAGCGGTGCCACCTACAATGAGCAGTTCTTC

size: .
V: TRBV20-1
D: .
J: TRBJ1-5
CDR3: CSASRFVDQPQHF
DNA: TGCAGTGCTAGCCGATTTGTAGATCAGCCCCAGCATTTT

size: few
V: TRBV30
D: TRBD1
J: TRBJ1-1
CDR3: CAWEGGTGNTEAFF
DNA: TGTGCCTGGGAAGGGGGGACAGGGAACACTGAAGCTTTCTTT

size: many
V: TRBV6-5
D: .
J: TRBJ2-5
CDR3: CASSYSGQETQYF
DNA: TGTGCCAGCAGTTACTCGGGTCAAGAGACCCAGTACTTC

size: .
V: TRBV21-1
D: .
J: TRBJ2-5
CDR3: CASKTYKAPQETQYF
DNA: TGTGCCAGCAAGACCTACAAGGCACCTCAAGAGACCCAGTACTTC

size: few
V: TRBV20-1
D: .
J: TRBJ2-3
CDR3: CSAKGSGHSRTDTQYF
DNA: TGCAGTGCTAAAGGATCAGGGCATTCTAGAACAGATACGCAGTATTTT

size: many
V: TRBV7-3
D: .
J: TRBJ2-3
CDR3: CASSLNGADTQYF
DNA: TGTGCCAGCAGCTTAAACGGCGCGGATACGCAGTATTTT

size: many
V: TRBV7-2
D: .
J: TRBJ2-2
CDR3: CASRPGESNTGELFF
DNA: TGTGCCAGCAGGCCAGGGGAATCGAACACCGGGGAGCTGTTTTTT

size: many
V: TRBV7-9
D: .
J: TRBJ1-4
CDR3: CASSSDGNEKLFF
DNA: TGTGCCAGCAGCTCCGACGGTAATGAAAAACTGTTTTTT

size: many
V: TRBV4-2
D: TRBD2
J: TRBJ2-2
CDR3: CASSQEASGGATGELFF
DNA: TGTGCCAGCAGCCAAGAGGCAAGCGGGGGGGCCACCGGGGAGCTGTTTTTT

size: .
V: TRBV7-2
D: TRBD2
J: TRBJ2-7
CDR3: CASRREGSLAYEQYF
DNA: TGTGCCAGCAGGAGGGAGGGCAGTTTGGCCTACGAGCAGTACTTC

size: .
V: TRBV18
D: .
J: TRBJ1-5
CDR3: CASSRRDGDQPQHF
DNA: TGTGCCAGCTCACGCCGGGACGGTGATCAGCCCCAGCATTTT

size: few
V: TRBV20-1
D: .
J: TRBJ1-1
CDR3: CTRDPSTEAFF
DNA: TGCACCAGGGACCCTAGCACTGAAGCTTTCTTT

size: many
V: TRBV15
D: TRBD2
J: TRBJ2-2
CDR3: CATRERAGANTGELFF
DNA: TGTGCCACCAGGGAGAGGGCGGGAGCGAACACCGGGGAGCTGTTTTTT

size: .
V: TRBV6-2/TRBV6-3
D: TRBD1
J: TRBJ1-5
CDR3: CASSGRQGTVSNQPQHF
DNA: TGTGCCAGCAGCGGGCGACAGGGAACGGTTAGCAATCAGCCCCAGCATTTT

size: .
V: TRBV11-2
D: TRBD1
J: TRBJ1-6
CDR3: CASSLGFGTGYDSPLHF
DNA: TGTGCCAGCAGCTTGGGCTTCGGGACAGGGTATGATTCACCCCTCCACTTT

size: many
V: TRBV7-9
D: .
J: TRBJ2-7
CDR3: CASSLGTASYEQYF
DNA: TGTGCCAGCAGCCTAGGAACAGCCTCCTACGAGCAGTACTTC

size: few
V: TRBV10-3
D: TRBD2
J: TRBJ2-3
CDR3: CAISDVAGDLTDTQYF
DNA: TGTGCCATCAGTGATGTAGCGGGGGACCTCACAGATACGCAGTATTTT

size: few
V: TRBV6-5
D: .
J: TRBJ1-1
CDR3: CASSYSEGTNEAFF
DNA: TGTGCCAGCAGTTACTCCGAGGGGACCAATGAAGCTTTCTTT

size: few
V: TRBV11-2
D: .
J: TRBJ2-4
CDR3: CASSLAPLVAQYF
DNA: TGTGCCAGCAGCTTAGCCCCCCTGGTGGCTCAGTACTTC

size: few
V: TRBV5-1
D: .
J: TRBJ2-1
CDR3: CASSPQWDRYNEQFF
DNA: TGCGCCAGCAGCCCCCAATGGGACCGCTACAATGAGCAGTTCTTC

size: many
V: TRBV5-5
D: .
J: TRBJ2-3
CDR3: CASTHRQYTDTQYF
DNA: TGTGCCAGCACCCATCGACAGTACACAGATACGCAGTATTTT

size: .
V: TRBV14
D: .
J: TRBJ1-3
CDR3: CASSQASAGSSGNTIYF
DNA: TGTGCCAGCAGCCAAGCCTCAGCCGGGAGCTCTGGAAACACCATATATTTT

size: few
V: TRBV5-1
D: .
J: TRBJ1-3
CDR3: CASSTSFDSGNTIYF
DNA: TGCGCCAGCAGCACCAGTTTCGACTCTGGAAACACCATATATTTT

size: .
V: TRBV4-1
D: TRBD2
J: TRBJ2-3
CDR3: CASSQDSGGAWDTQYF
DNA: TGCGCCAGCAGCCAAGATAGCGGGGGGGCCTGGGATACGCAGTATTTT

size: .
V: TRBV7-3
D: .
J: TRBJ2-3
CDR3: CASSLTSDTDTQYF
DNA: TGTGCCAGCAGCTTAACTAGCGATACAGATACGCAGTATTTT

size: few
V: TRBV6-2/TRBV6-3
D: .
J: TRBJ2-6
CDR3: CATRDTGSGANVLTF
DNA: TGTGCCACCCGGGACACTGGTTCTGGGGCCAACGTCCTGACTTTC

size: many
V: TRBV28
D: .
J: TRBJ1-2
CDR3: CASSREGGYYGYTF
DNA: TGTGCCAGCAGTAGAGAAGGGGGATACTATGGCTACACCTTC

size: .
V: TRBV4-2
D: .
J: TRBJ2-7
CDR3: CASSRQAAGEVYEQYF
DNA: TGTGCCAGCAGCCGACAAGCGGCAGGGGAAGTCTACGAGCAGTACTTC

size: few
V: TRBV7-9
D: .
J: TRBJ1-2
CDR3: CASSLAFGYTF
DNA: TGTGCCAGCAGCTTAGCATTTGGCTACACCTTC

size: .
V: TRBV7-3
D: .
J: TRBJ1-2
CDR3: CASSLKAGHFYGYTF
DNA: TGTGCCAGCAGCTTAAAGGCAGGTCACTTCTATGGCTACACCTTC

size: .
V: TRBV7-9
D: .
J: TRBJ2-1
CDR3: CASRIGVLGGGMFF
DNA: TGTGCCAGCCGGATTGGTGTTCTTGGGGGCGGAATGTTCTTC

size: .
V: TRBV12-3/TRBV12-4
D: .
J: TRBJ1-2
CDR3: CASSLARASYGYTF
DNA: TGTGCCAGCAGTTTAGCCAGGGCCAGCTATGGCTACACCTTC

size: .
V: TRBV4-1
D: .
J: TRBJ2-7
CDR3: CASSHPPPGIREQYF
DNA: TGCGCCAGCAGCCACCCCCCCCCGGGTATCCGCGAGCAGTACTTC

size: few
V: TRBV11-2
D: TRBD1
J: TRBJ1-1
CDR3: CASSLGGLQGANTEAFF
DNA: TGTGCCAGCAGCTTAGGGGGCCTACAGGGGGCAAACACTGAAGCTTTCTTT